The 11 T cell receptor beta chains below come from one sample, sequenced in a study of cytotoxic CD8 clonotypes in ibrutinib-treated CLL. Generated by immunoSEQ multiplex PCR, the TCRdb table keeps only in-frame clones and is missing some. This sample has roughly 150,000 clones, with approximately 91% found just once. This material consisted of PBMCs, taken at disease progression, from a patient treated with ibrutinib. The receptors originated from a human donor with chronic lymphocytic leukemia.

The chain joins TRBV21-1 to TRBJ2-7; whether TRBD1, the table's D call, matches the DNA was not checked. TRBV21-1 is tagged as a pseudogene. This CDR3 is 16 amino acids long. CDR3 nucleotide sequence: TGTGCCAGCAGCAAACTTCCGGGACAGGGCTCCTACGAGCAGTACTTC. This translates into CASSKLPGQGSYEQYF.

The chain uses TRBV19 and TRBJ1-2; no clear D. The CDR3 sequence is 15 residues long. Trimming shortened V by 9 bases and J by 4 bases, and 21 bases separated the two germline ends. Germline V gene sequence: CDR1 LNHDA, CDR2 SQIVND (reference sequence). The DNA of the CDR3 is TGTGCCAGCCAAGGTCGTTTTTCGATGCTCTATGGCTACACCTTC. This gives the protein CASQGRFSMLYGYTF.

The chain joins TRBV30 to TRBJ1-1; TRBD1 matches 7 bases. CDR3 length: 14 residues. With 2 bases clipped from V and 6 bases from J, the junction kept 9 bases outside the gene matches. Germline V lookup: CDR1 GTSNPN, CDR2 SVGIG (reference sequence). CDR3 protein: CAWSFPGQVPEAFF. The CDR3 DNA sequence: TGTGCCTGGAGTTTCCCTGGACAGGTACCTGAAGCTTTCTTT.

This chain connects TRBV10-1 to TRBJ1-1; 7 bases are shared with TRBD1. CDR1 and CDR2 (germline): WNHNN, SYGVQD (reference sequence). The CDR3 has 15 residues. The ends lost 5 bases at V and 0 bases at J; junction bases unmatched: 6. The CDR3 nucleotides read TGCGCCAGCAGTTCCGGGACAGCAATGAACACTGAAGCTTTCTTT. It yields the protein CASSSGTAMNTEAFF.

CDR3 amino acids: CASSLRGERYNEQFF. DNA of the CDR3: TGTGCCAGCAGCTTACGGGGAGAACGCTACAATGAGCAGTTCTTC. The rearrangement joins TRBV7-9 to TRBJ2-1, with D possibly TRBD2 on 5 matching bases. V lost 2 bases and J lost 3, with 11 bases in between. This CDR3 is built from 15 residues. Germline assignment: CDR1 SEHNR and CDR2 FQNEAQ (reference sequence).

The gene calls are TRBV6-5 and TRBJ1-1, with no clear D. Deletions cut 0 bases from V and 11 bases from J, with 13 bases between. In germline, CDR1 is MNHEY, CDR2 SVGAGI. The CDR3 is 13 amino acids. CDR3 in DNA: TGTGCCAGCAGTTACTCGCGGACCGGCGGGGCTTTCTTT. Translating it yields CASSYSRTGGAFF.

The chain employs TRBV7-9 and TRBJ1-2; possibly TRBD1 for D (5 bases). This CDR3 spans 13 amino acids. CDR1 is SEHNR, CDR2 FQNEAQ, per germline (reference sequence). V lost 3 bases, J lost 6 bases, and 11 bases lay in between. The CDR3 sequence: CASSLQGADGYTF. The CDR3 DNA reads as TGTGCCAGCAGCTTGCAGGGAGCGGATGGCTACACCTTC.

V and J are TRBV5-6 and TRBJ2-7, with 9 nucleotides matching TRBD1. The V gene end was trimmed by 4 bases and the J gene end by 6 bases; junction bases not matched to a gene: 11. Germline-derived CDR1 and CDR2 are SGHDT and YYEEEE. This CDR3 is built from 15 residues. CDR3 sequence (DNA): TGTGCCAGCAGCGTAGGTTGGACAGGGGCGCCCGAGCAGTACTTC. Translating gives CASSVGWTGAPEQYF.

This clone was found a few times. The V call is TRBV27, the J call TRBJ1-5; D unresolved. The V gene lost 6 bases and the J gene lost 4 bases, with 10 bases spanning the gap. CDR3 length: 13 residues. Germline CDR1 is MNHEY and CDR2 is SMNVEV (reference sequence). The CDR3: CASRKTDNQPQHF. The CDR3 bases are TGTGCCAGCAGAAAGACGGATAATCAGCCCCAGCATTTT.

This chain links TRBV5-1 with TRBJ2-7; D is unclear. The germline gives CDR1 SGHRS, CDR2 YFSETQ. There are 12 residues in the CDR3. V shed 5 bases and J shed 0 bases, with 6 bases lying between them. In DNA, the CDR3 is TGCGCCAGCAGGTTAAACTCCTACGAGCAGTACTTC. As protein: CASRLNSYEQYF.

The J gene is TRBJ2-2, the V gene TRBV7-7; D is uncertain. Trimming removed 5 bases from V and 5 bases from J, with 12 bases in between. Germline assignment: CDR1 SSHAT and CDR2 FNYEAQ (reference sequence). CDR3 length: 14 amino acids. The CDR3, as DNA: TGTGCCAGCAGCCCAACACTCGGGACCGGGGAGCTGTTTTTT. Translated: CASSPTLGTGELFF.